These T cell receptor beta chains were read from a single sample in a study of control samples from healthy donors and cancer patients. The data were produced by immunoSEQ multiplex PCR, yet TCRdb's version contains in-frame clones alone and is incomplete. The sample includes about 100,000 clones, over 85% seen only once; the top ten take less than 3.5%. Sequencing was carried out using blood. The receptors stem from a human donor in good health. The donor label of this sample is uncertain. Each CDR3 is given with its conserved first and last residue. The order of the fields is D gene, J gene, clone size, V gene, CDR3 DNA, CDR3 protein. The D gene is left open where the match is weak. Size is omitted from some rows. Given values are once, few, many or a class for expanded clones.

D: NA
J: TRBJ1-5
size: NA
V: TRBV19
DNA: TGTGCCAGTAGTATAGTCCGAGGCAATCAGCCCCAGCATTTT
CDR3: CASSIVRGNQPQHF

D: NA
J: TRBJ1-1
size: NA
V: TRBV3-1/TRBV3-2
DNA: TGTGCCAGCAGCCATCGTTATGGGACGGGGATGAACACTGAAGCTTTCTTT
CDR3: CASSHRYGTGMNTEAFF

D: NA
J: TRBJ1-5
size: once
V: TRBV7-3
DNA: TGTGCCAGCAGCTTAACGGAAGGTCAGCCCCAGCATTTT
CDR3: CASSLTEGQPQHF

D: NA
J: TRBJ1-2
size: NA
V: TRBV7-8
DNA: TGTGCCAGCAGCTACAAACAGGCTGGCGTGTGGGGCGCGGAGGCAAACTATGGCTACACCTTC
CDR3: CASSYKQAGVWGAEANYGYTF

D: NA
J: TRBJ1-5
size: NA
V: TRBV14
DNA: TGTGCCAGCAGCCACCTAACTTCACAGGAGATGAATCAGCCCCAGCATTTT
CDR3: CASSHLTSQEMNQPQHF

D: NA
J: TRBJ2-7
size: NA
V: TRBV28
DNA: TGTGCCAGCAGTTTATTGGGACGCGAGCAGTACTTC
CDR3: CASSLLGREQYF

D: NA
J: TRBJ1-1
size: NA
V: TRBV30
DNA: TGTGCCTGGAGTGTTATCACTGAAGCTTTCTTT
CDR3: CAWSVITEAFF

D: NA
J: TRBJ1-3
size: NA
V: TRBV12-3/TRBV12-4
DNA: TGTGCCAGCAGCTACCAGGGGAGGGACACCATATATTTT
CDR3: CASSYQGRDTIYF

D: NA
J: TRBJ2-7
size: NA
V: TRBV27
DNA: TGTGCCAGCAGCTCTCTTTCAGGGGGGGGGTCCTACGAGCAGTACTTC
CDR3: CASSSLSGGGSYEQYF

D: TRBD2
J: TRBJ2-1
size: NA
V: TRBV24-1
DNA: TGTGCCACCAGTGATCCTAGCGGGGGGACCCACAATGAGCAGTTCTTC
CDR3: CATSDPSGGTHNEQFF

D: NA
J: TRBJ2-2
size: few
V: TRBV6-2/TRBV6-3
DNA: TGTGCCAGCAGCCCCCTCGGGGCAGAGAGATGGGGGGAGCTGTTTTTT
CDR3: CASSPLGAERWGELFF

D: NA
J: TRBJ1-5
size: NA
V: TRBV5-8
DNA: TGTGCCAGCAGCAGGACAGAAAAGCTTCAGCCCCAGCATTTT
CDR3: CASSRTEKLQPQHF

D: TRBD1
J: TRBJ1-5
size: NA
V: TRBV19
DNA: TGTGCCAGTAGTATTTGGACAGGGGATCAGCCCCAGCATTTT
CDR3: CASSIWTGDQPQHF

D: TRBD1
J: TRBJ1-2
size: NA
V: TRBV19
DNA: TGTGCCAGTAGTATGGACAGGAACTATGGCTACACCTTC
CDR3: CASSMDRNYGYTF

D: NA
J: TRBJ1-6
size: NA
V: TRBV18
DNA: TGTGCCAGCTCACTGATGGGTTCGGATTCACCCCTCCACTTT
CDR3: CASSLMGSDSPLHF

D: NA
J: TRBJ1-1
size: NA
V: TRBV3-1/TRBV3-2
DNA: TGTGCCAGCAGCCTCTATTTGAACACTGAAGCTTTCTTT
CDR3: CASSLYLNTEAFF

D: NA
J: TRBJ2-3
size: NA
V: TRBV6-4
DNA: TGTGCCAGCAGTGCAGGGACCGGAGATACGCAGTATTTT
CDR3: CASSAGTGDTQYF

D: NA
J: TRBJ1-5
size: NA
V: TRBV3-1/TRBV3-2
DNA: TGTGCCAGCAGCCAAGATCCAGGGTACAATCAGCCCCAGCATTTT
CDR3: CASSQDPGYNQPQHF

D: NA
J: TRBJ1-2
size: NA
V: TRBV27
DNA: TGTGCCAGCAGCCCCGTTGGATCCTGGACCTCCTATGGCTACACCTTC
CDR3: CASSPVGSWTSYGYTF

D: NA
J: TRBJ1-3
size: NA
V: TRBV19
DNA: TGTGCCAGTAGTATTCGGAACTCTGGAAACACCATATATTTT
CDR3: CASSIRNSGNTIYF

D: NA
J: TRBJ1-2
size: once
V: TRBV7-2
DNA: TGTGCCAGCAGTCAAATCCGGGGATCTAACTATGGCTACACCTTC
CDR3: CASSQIRGSNYGYTF

D: NA
J: TRBJ1-1
size: NA
V: TRBV15
DNA: TGTGCCACCGGCTACAGGGTCAGGAACACTGAAGCTTTCTTT
CDR3: CATGYRVRNTEAFF

D: NA
J: TRBJ2-1
size: NA
V: TRBV19
DNA: TGTGCCAGTACTAAAGGGACCGGATCTTACAATGAGCAGTTCTTC
CDR3: CASTKGTGSYNEQFF

D: TRBD2
J: TRBJ2-6
size: NA
V: TRBV2
DNA: TGTGCCAGCAGTGAGGTAGCGGGGGGATCTGGGGCCAACGTCCTGACTTTC
CDR3: CASSEVAGGSGANVLTF

D: NA
J: TRBJ1-5
size: NA
V: TRBV10-2
DNA: TGCGCCAGTGCGGAGGGAGGATATCAGCCCCAGCATTTT
CDR3: CASAEGGYQPQHF

D: NA
J: TRBJ1-5
size: NA
V: TRBV30
DNA: TGTGCCTTTACCCATGGGGGTGCTAACGGGCCCCAGCATTTT
CDR3: CAFTHGGANGPQHF